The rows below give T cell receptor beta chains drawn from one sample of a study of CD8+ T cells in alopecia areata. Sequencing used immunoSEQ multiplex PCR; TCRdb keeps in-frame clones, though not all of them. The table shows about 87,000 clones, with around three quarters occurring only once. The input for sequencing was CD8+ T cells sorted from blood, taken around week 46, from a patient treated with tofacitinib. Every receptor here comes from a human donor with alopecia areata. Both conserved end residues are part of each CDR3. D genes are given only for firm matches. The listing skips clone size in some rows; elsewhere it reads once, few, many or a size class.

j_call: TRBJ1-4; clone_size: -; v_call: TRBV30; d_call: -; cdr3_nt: TGTGCCTGTTCGTCCGGGATAGGTAATGAAAAACTGTTTTTT; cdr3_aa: CACSSGIGNEKLFF
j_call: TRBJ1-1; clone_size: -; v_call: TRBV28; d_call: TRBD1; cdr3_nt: TGTGCCAGCAGTGGGACAGGGGGCAATTCTGAAGCTTTCTTT; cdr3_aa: CASSGTGGNSEAFF
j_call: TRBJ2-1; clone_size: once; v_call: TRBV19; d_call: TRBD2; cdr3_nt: TGTGCCAGTAAAGGACTAGCGGGGAGAAATGAGCAGTTCTTC; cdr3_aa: CASKGLAGRNEQFF
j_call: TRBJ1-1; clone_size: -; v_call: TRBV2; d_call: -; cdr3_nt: TGTGCCAGCAGGGACAGTAACACTGAAGCTTTCTTT; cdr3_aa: CASRDSNTEAFF
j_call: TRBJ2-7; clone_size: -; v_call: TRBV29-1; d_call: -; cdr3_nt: TGCAGCGTTGGGGATAAGGCTAGCTCCTACGAGCAGTACTTC; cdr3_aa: CSVGDKASSYEQYF
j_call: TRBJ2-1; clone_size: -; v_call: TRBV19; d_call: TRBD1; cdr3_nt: TGTGCCAGTAGTATTGGGACAGGGTTCAATGAGCAGTTCTTC; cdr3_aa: CASSIGTGFNEQFF
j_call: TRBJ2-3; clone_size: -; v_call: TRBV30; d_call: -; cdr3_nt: TGTGCCTGGAATGAAGCGGTCACAGATACGCAGTATTTT; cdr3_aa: CAWNEAVTDTQYF
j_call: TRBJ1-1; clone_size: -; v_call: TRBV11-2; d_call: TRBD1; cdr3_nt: TGTGCCAGCAGCCCGGACAGGGGATGGCCCCCTTTCTTT; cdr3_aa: CASSPDRGWPPFF
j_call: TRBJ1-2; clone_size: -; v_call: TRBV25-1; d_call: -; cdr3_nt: TGTGCCAGCAGTGAACCCCCGACAGGCCCGTACACCTTC; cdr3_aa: CASSEPPTGPYTF
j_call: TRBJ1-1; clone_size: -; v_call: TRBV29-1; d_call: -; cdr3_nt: TGCAGCGCCCCAGGGCAGGGGAACACTGAAGCTTTCTTT; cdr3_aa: CSAPGQGNTEAFF
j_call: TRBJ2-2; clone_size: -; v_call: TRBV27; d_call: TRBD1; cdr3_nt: TGTGCCAGCAGTCAACGGACAGGAAGGGAGCTGTTTTTT; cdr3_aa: CASSQRTGRELFF
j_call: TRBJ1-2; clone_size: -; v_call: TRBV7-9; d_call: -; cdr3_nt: TGTGCCAGCAGCTCAACGGCAGGGACCTGGGGCTACACCTTC; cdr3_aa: CASSSTAGTWGYTF
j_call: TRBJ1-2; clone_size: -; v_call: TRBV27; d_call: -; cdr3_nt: TGTGCCAGCAGTCAAGGACCTAACTATGGCTACACCTTC; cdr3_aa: CASSQGPNYGYTF
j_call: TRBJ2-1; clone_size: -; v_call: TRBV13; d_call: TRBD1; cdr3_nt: TGTGCCAGCAGCTTAGGTACAGGGGGCACCTACAATGAGCAGTTCTTC; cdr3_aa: CASSLGTGGTYNEQFF
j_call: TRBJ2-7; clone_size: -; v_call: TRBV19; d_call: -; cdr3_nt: TGTGCCAGTAGTATAGTAGCCACTACCTACGAGCAGTACTTC; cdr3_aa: CASSIVATTYEQYF
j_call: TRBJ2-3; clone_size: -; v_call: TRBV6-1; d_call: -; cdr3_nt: TGTGCCAGCAGTGAATACAGGGCGACAGATACGCAGTATTTT; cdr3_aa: CASSEYRATDTQYF
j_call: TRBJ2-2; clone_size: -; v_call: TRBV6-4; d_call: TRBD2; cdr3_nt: TGTGCCAGCAGTGAAGCTAGCGGGGGGGCCGGGGAGCTGTTTTTT; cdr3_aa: CASSEASGGAGELFF
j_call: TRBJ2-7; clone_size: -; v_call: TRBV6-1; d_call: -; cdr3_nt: TGTGCCAGCAGTGAAGCGGAATACGAGCAGTACTTC; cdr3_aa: CASSEAEYEQYF
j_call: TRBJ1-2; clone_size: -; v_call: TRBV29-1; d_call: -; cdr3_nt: TGCAGCGTTATGACAGGAGGTCACACTAACTATGGCTACACCTTC; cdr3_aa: CSVMTGGHTNYGYTF
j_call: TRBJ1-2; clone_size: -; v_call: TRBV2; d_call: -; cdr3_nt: TGTGCCAGCAGTGAAGTCTCAGCCGAGGGTATCTATGGCTACACCTTC; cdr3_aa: CASSEVSAEGIYGYTF
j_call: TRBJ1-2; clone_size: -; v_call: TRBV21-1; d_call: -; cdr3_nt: TGTGCCAGCAGCCTCAGTACAGGGCCCCACAAGCTCTATGGCTACACCTTC; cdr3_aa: CASSLSTGPHKLYGYTF
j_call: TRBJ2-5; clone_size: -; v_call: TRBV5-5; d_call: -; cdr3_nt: TGTGCCAGCAGCTCAATCCAAGAGACCCAGTACTTC; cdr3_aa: CASSSIQETQYF
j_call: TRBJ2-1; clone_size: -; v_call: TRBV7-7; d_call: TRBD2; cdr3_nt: TGTGCCAGCAGCTCAGGACTAGCGGGGGATCTCTACAATGAGCAGTTCTTC; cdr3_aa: CASSSGLAGDLYNEQFF
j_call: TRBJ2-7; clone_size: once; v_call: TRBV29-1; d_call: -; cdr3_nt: TGCAGCGCCTTGGGGGACACCGTCTCCTACGAGCAGTACTTC; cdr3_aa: CSALGDTVSYEQYF
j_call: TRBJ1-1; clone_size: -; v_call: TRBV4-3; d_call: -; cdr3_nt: TGCGCCAGCAGCCAAGATATGGGGGCGTCCACTGAAGCTTTCTTT; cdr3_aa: CASSQDMGASTEAFF
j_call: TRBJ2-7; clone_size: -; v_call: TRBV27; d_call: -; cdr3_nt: TGTGCCAGCAGTTTAACCAGTGCCTACGAGCAGTACTTC; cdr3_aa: CASSLTSAYEQYF
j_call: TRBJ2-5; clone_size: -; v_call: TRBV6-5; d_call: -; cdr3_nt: TGTGCCAGCAGTTACGGCCTGACCCAAGAGACCCAGTACTTC; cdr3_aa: CASSYGLTQETQYF
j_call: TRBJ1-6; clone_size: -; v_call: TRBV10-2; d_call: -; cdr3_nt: TGCGCCAGCAGTGCGAACAGGGCGGGTTATAATTCACCCCTCCACTTT; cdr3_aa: CASSANRAGYNSPLHF
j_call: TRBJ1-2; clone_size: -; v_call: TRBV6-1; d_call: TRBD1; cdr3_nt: TGTGCCAGCAGTGAAAGGTGGCAGGGGGCGCAGGATGGCTACACCTTC; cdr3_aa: CASSERWQGAQDGYTF
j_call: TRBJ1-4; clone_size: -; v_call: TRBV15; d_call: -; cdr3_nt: TGTGCCACCAGCCGACCTACAACTAATGAAAAACTGTTTTTT; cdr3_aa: CATSRPTTNEKLFF
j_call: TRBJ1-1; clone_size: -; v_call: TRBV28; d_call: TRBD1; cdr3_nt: TGTGCCAGCAGTTTATGGGGGACAGGGGAATGGAACACTGAAGCTTTCTTT; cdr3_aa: CASSLWGTGEWNTEAFF
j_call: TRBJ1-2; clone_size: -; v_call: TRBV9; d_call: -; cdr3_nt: TGTGCCAGCAGCTTGGAGGGGTATGGCTACACCTTC; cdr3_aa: CASSLEGYGYTF
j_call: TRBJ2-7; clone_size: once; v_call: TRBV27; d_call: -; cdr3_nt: TGTGCCAGCAGGGAGGGACCCTACGAGCAGTACTTC; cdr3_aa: CASREGPYEQYF
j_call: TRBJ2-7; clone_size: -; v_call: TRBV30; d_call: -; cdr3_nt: TGTGCCTGGAGCCATGAGAGCGGAAACTACGAGCAGTACTTC; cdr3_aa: CAWSHESGNYEQYF
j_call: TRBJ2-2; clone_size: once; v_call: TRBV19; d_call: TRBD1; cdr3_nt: TGTGCCAGTAGTTCTTCAGGGGGAAACACCGGGGAGCTGTTTTTT; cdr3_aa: CASSSSGGNTGELFF
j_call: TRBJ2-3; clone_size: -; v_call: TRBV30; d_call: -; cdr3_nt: TGTGCCTGGAGTTTGGGGAGCACAGATACGCAGTATTTT; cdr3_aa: CAWSLGSTDTQYF
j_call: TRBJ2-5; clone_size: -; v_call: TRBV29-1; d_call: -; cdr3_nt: TGCAGCGTCCCTCAAGAGACCCAGTACTTC; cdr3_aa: CSVPQETQYF
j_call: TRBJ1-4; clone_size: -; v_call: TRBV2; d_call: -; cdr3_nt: TGTGCCAGCACCGTCGGGGGGGCTAGAGAAAAACTGTTTTTT; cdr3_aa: CASTVGGAREKLFF
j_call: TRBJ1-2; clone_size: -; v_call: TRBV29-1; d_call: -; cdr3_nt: TGCAGCGCTACAGGTGACACGAACTATGGCTACACCTTC; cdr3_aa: CSATGDTNYGYTF
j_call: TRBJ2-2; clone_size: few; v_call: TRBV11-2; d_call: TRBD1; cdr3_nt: TGTGCCAGCAGCTCAGACAGGGGGCGGAACACCGGGGAGCTGTTTTTT; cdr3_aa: CASSSDRGRNTGELFF
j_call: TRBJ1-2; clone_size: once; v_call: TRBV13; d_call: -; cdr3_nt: TGTGCCAGCAGCTGGGGTCGCAGCAATGGCTACACCTTC; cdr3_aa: CASSWGRSNGYTF
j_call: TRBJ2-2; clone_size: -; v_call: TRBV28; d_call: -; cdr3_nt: TGTGCCAGCAGTTTGTCCGGTAACACCGGGGAGCTGTTTTTT; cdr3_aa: CASSLSGNTGELFF
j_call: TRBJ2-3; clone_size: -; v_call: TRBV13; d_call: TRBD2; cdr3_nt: TGTGCCAGCAGCGGCCCGGTACTAGCGGGGGAAGTTGATACGCAGTATTTT; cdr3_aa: CASSGPVLAGEVDTQYF
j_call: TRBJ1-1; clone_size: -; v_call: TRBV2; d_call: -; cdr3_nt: TGTGCCAGCAGTGAAGCCCTAACCGCCGAAGCTTTCTTT; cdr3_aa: CASSEALTAEAFF
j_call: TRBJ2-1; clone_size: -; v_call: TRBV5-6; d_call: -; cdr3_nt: TGTGCCAGCAGCTTGATGTCGTCCTCTACCTACAATGAGCAGTTCTTC; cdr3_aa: CASSLMSSSTYNEQFF
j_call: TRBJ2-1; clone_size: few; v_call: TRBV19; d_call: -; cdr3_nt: TGTGCCAGTAGTACTCCCAATGAGCAGTTCTTC; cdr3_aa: CASSTPNEQFF
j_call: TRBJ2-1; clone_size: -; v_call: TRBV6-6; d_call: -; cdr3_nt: TGTGCCAGCAGTTACTCGGGGAGGGGGAGGGACAATGAGCAGTTCTTC; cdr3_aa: CASSYSGRGRDNEQFF
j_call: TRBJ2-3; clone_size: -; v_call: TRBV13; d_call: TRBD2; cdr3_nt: TGTGCCAGCAGCTTAAGCTTCGCGGGGGGCCCCACAGATACGCAGTATTTT; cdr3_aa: CASSLSFAGGPTDTQYF
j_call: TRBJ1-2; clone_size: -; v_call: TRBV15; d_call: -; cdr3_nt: TGTGCCACCAGCTCAGAGGGACCACAAGGGTTCTATGGCTACACCTTC; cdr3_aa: CATSSEGPQGFYGYTF
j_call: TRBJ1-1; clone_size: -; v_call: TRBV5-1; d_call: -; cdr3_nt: TGCGCCAGTATAGGAGGGACTGAAGCTTTCTTT; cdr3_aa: CASIGGTEAFF
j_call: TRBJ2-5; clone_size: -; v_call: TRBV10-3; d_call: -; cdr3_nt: TGTGCCATCAGTGACAGGGGAGAGACCCAGTACTTC; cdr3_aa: CAISDRGETQYF
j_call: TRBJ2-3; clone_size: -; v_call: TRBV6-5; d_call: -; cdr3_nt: TGTGCCAGCAGAACTAGCTGGTCAGATACGCAGTATTTT; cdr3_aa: CASRTSWSDTQYF
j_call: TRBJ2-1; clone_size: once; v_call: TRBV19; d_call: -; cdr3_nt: TGTGCCAGTAGTATAAGTAGCGGAGCCTACAATGAGCAGTTCTTC; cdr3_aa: CASSISSGAYNEQFF